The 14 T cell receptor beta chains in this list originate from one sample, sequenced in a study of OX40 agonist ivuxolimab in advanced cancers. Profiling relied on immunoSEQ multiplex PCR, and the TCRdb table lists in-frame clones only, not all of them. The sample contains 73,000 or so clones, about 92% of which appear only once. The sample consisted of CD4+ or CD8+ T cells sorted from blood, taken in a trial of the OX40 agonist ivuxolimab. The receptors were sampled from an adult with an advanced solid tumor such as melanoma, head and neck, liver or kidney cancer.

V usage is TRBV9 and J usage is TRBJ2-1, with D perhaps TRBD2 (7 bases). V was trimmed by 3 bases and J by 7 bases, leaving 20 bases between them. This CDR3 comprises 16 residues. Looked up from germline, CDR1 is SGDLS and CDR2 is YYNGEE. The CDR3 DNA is TGTGCCAGCAGCGACCCAGCGGGGCCTACAGGGAATGAGCAGTTCTTC. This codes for CASSDPAGPTGNEQFF.

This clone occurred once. CDR3 loop: CASSFFSSYEQYF. The CDR3 coding sequence is TGTGCCAGCAGTTTTTTTAGCTCCTACGAGCAGTACTTC. This chain joins TRBV27 and TRBJ2-7; D ambiguous. Trimming took off 3 bases at V and 0 bases at J, with 6 bases between the two ends. There are 13 residues in the CDR3. Per germline, CDR1 MNHEY and CDR2 SMNVEV (reference sequence).

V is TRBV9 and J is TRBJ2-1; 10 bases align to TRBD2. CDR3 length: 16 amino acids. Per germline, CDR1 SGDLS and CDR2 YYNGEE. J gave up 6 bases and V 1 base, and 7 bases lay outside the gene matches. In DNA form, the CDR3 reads TGTGCCAGCAGCGTATTCCCAGCGGGGGGGCTCAATGAGCAGTTCTTC. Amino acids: CASSVFPAGGLNEQFF.

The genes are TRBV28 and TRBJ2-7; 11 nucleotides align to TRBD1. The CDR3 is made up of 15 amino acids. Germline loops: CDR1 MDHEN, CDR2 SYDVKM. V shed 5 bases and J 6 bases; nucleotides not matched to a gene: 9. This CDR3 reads CASSHLNGTGGEQYF. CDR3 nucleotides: TGTGCCAGCAGTCACCTAAACGGGACAGGGGGCGAGCAGTACTTC.

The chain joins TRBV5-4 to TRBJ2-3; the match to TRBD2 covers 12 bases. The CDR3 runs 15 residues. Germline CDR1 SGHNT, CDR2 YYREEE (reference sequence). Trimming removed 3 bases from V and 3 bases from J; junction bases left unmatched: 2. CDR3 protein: CASSSTSGGTDTQYF. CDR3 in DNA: TGTGCCAGCAGCTCGACTAGCGGGGGAACAGATACGCAGTATTTT.

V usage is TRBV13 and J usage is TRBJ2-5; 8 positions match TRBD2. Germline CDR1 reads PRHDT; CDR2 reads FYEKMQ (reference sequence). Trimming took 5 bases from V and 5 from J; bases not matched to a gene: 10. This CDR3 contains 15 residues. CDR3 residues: CASSNRLAPGETQYF. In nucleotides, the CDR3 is TGTGCCAGCAGCAACCGACTAGCGCCGGGGGAGACCCAGTACTTC.

CDR3 nucleotides: TGTGCCAGCAGTTGGGGGACAGGGGCAGCCTACGAGCAGTACTTC. This translates into CASSWGTGAAYEQYF. The chain joins TRBV27 to TRBJ2-7, with 10 bases lining up with TRBD1. The CDR3 length is 15 residues. Germline trimming cut 4 bases from V and 2 bases from J; bases unmatched to any gene: 5. Per the germline V gene, CDR1 is MNHEY and CDR2 is SMNVEV (reference sequence).

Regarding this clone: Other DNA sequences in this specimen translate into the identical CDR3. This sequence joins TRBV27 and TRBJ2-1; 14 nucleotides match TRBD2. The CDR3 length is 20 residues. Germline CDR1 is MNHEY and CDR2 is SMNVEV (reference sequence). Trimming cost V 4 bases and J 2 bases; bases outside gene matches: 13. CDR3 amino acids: CASSYVVGTSGGVTYNEQFF. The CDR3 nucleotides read TGTGCCAGCAGTTATGTAGTTGGGACTAGCGGGGGTGTGACCTACAATGAGCAGTTCTTC.

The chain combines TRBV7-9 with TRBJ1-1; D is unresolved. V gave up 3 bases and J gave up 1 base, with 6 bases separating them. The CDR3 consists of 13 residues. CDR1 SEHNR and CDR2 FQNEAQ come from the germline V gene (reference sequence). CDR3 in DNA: TGTGCCAGCAGCTTTCCAGGGAACACTGAAGCTTTCTTT. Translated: CASSFPGNTEAFF.

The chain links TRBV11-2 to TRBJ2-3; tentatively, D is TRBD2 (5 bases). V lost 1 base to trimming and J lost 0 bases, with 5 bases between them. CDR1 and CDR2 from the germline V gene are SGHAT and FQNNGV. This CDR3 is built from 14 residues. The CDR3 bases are TGTGCCAGCAGCTTAGCGGGGAGCACAGATACGCAGTATTTT. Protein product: CASSLAGSTDTQYF.

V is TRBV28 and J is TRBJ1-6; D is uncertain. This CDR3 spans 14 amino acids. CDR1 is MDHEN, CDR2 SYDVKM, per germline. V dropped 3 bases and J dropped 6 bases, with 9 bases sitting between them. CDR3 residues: CASSFRELNSPLHF. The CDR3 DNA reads TGTGCCAGCAGTTTCCGGGAGCTTAATTCACCCCTCCACTTT. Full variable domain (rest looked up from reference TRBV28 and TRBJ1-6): DVKVTQSSRYLVKRTGEKVFLECVQDMDHENMFWYRQDPGLGLRLIYFSYDVKMKEKGDIPEGYSVSREKKERFSLILESASTNQTSMYLCASSFRELNSPLHFGNGTRLTVT.

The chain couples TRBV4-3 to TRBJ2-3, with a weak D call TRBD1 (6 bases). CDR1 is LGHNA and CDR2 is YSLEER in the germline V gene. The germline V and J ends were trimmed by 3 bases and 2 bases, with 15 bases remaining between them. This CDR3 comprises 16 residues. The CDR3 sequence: CASSQDGQSNTDTQYF. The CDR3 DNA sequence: TGCGCCAGCAGCCAGGACGGACAGTCTAACACAGATACGCAGTATTTT.

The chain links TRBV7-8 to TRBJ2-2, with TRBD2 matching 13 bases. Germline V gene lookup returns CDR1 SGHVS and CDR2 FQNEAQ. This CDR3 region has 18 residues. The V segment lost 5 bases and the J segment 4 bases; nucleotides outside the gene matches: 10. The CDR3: CASSLHTSGGAGTGELFF. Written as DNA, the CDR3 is TGTGCCAGCAGCCTTCATACTAGCGGGGGGGCGGGCACCGGGGAGCTGTTTTTT.

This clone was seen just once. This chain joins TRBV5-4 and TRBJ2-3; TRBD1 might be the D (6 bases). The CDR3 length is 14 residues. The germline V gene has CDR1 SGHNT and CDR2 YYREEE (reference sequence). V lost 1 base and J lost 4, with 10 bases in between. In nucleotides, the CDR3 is TGTGCCAGCAGCTTGACACAGGGTCCAGATACGCAGTATTTT. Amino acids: CASSLTQGPDTQYF.